Listed below are T cell receptor beta chains from one sample, sequenced in a study of T cell changes during pregnancy in multiple sclerosis. Profiled with immunoSEQ multiplex PCR; TCRdb holds only in-frame clones, not every one. Altogether approximately 38,000 clones are present, 92% being singletons, with the ten largest covering around 5.5%. Sample: CD8+ T cells from peripheral blood mononuclear cells, taken in the third trimester of pregnancy. The receptors come from a female donor with multiple sclerosis, enrolled in a pregnancy study. Each CDR3 is given with its conserved first and last residue. A D gene is named only where the DNA matches it firmly. Rows may omit the clone size; those that give it use once, few, many or a size class.

cdr3_nt	cdr3_aa	clone_size	cdr3_length	v_call	d_call	j_call
TGTGCCTGGAGTGCCCAGGGGGCGCGAGGCTTC	CAWSAQGARGF	.	11	TRBV30	TRBD1	TRBJ2-4
TGTGCCAGCAGTGTAGGACTAGCGGGAGATACGCAGTATTTT	CASSVGLAGDTQYF	.	14	TRBV6-4	TRBD2	TRBJ2-3
TGCGCCAGCAGCCAAGATCGGGGACAGGGGGCAGATACGCAGTATTTT	CASSQDRGQGADTQYF	few	16	TRBV4-3	TRBD1	TRBJ2-3
TGTGCCAGCGCACGGCAGGGGTACACCGGGGAGCTGTTTTTT	CASARQGYTGELFF	.	14	TRBV2	.	TRBJ2-2
TGTGCCACCAGCAGAGACAGGTCCTCCTACAATGAGCAGTTCTTC	CATSRDRSSYNEQFF	once	15	TRBV15	.	TRBJ2-1
TGTGCCACACCCGAGGAGTACTATGGCTACACCTTC	CATPEEYYGYTF	.	12	TRBV6-9	.	TRBJ1-2
TGTGCCAGCAGTGAAGACAGAAACTACGAGCAGTACTTC	CASSEDRNYEQYF	.	13	TRBV2	.	TRBJ2-7
TGTGCCAGCAGCCTTAGGAGAACGGGTTCCTACGAGCAGTACTTC	CASSLRRTGSYEQYF	.	15	TRBV2	.	TRBJ2-7
TGTGCCAGCAGCCCGCCGGCTTCGGGAGAGCAAAATGAGCAGTTCTTC	CASSPPASGEQNEQFF	once	16	TRBV7-9	.	TRBJ2-1
TGTGCCAGCAGCAAGAGTTACAATCGACCCCCAGGGGGCAGGAACACTGAAGCTTTCTTT	CASSKSYNRPPGGRNTEAFF	.	20	TRBV21-1	.	TRBJ1-1
TGTGCCAGCAGCTCTGGGGCTAGCGGGGGAAACAATGAGCAGTTCTTC	CASSSGASGGNNEQFF	.	16	TRBV11-2	TRBD2	TRBJ2-1
TGTGCCAGCAGCTTCCACAGGGGGAACACTGAAGCTTTCTTT	CASSFHRGNTEAFF	.	14	TRBV7-9	TRBD1	TRBJ1-1
TGTGCCAGCAGCGTCGATTATGCGACTGAAGCTTTCTTT	CASSVDYATEAFF	.	13	TRBV9	.	TRBJ1-1
TGTGCCGGCCAGCCGGTAGCGGGGGGGTACCAAGAGACCCAGTACTTC	CAGQPVAGGYQETQYF	.	16	TRBV7-8	TRBD2	TRBJ2-5
TGCGCCAGCAGTCCCCATCTGGGAGAGAATTTTAACACTGAAGCTTTCTTT	CASSPHLGENFNTEAFF	.	17	TRBV23-1	.	TRBJ1-1